The T cell receptor beta chain under discussion was sequenced for a study of T-cell reconstitution after alpha-beta-depleted transplantation in children. For TCRbeta, the library was prepared with unique molecular identifiers. TCRdb re-analysed the PCR reads in MiXCR, keeping a single row per CDR3 protein. The table shows 600,000 to 700,000 distinct CDR3 sequences, with roughly 17% occurring only once. This clonotype was detected a few times. Trimming removed 1 base from V and 3 bases from J; junction bases left unmatched: 4. This CDR3 is 15 amino acids long. Here the sequenced sample was PBMCs from the stem cell graft donor, taken from the stem cell graft. The TCR originated in a human donor who donated a stem cell graft to a child with acute myeloid leukemia. The chain recombines TRBV12-3 or TRBV12-4 with TRBJ2-7; 9 bases agree with TRBD1. CDR3 loop: CASSLGGQGRYEQYF. In DNA form, the CDR3 reads TGTGCCAGCAGTTTAGGGGGACAGGGACGCTACGAGCAGTACTTC.